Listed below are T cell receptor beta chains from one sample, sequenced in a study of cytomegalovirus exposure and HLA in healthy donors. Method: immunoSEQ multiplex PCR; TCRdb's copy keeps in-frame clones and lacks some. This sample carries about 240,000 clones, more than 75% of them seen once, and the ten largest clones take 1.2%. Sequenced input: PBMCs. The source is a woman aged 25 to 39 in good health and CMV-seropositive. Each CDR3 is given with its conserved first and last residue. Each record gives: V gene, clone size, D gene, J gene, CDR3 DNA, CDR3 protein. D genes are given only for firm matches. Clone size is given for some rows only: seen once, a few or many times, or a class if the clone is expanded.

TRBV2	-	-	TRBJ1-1	TGTGCCAGCAGTGAAACCCCTCAAGACAGGACTGAAGCTTTCTTT	CASSETPQDRTEAFF
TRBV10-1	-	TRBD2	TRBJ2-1	TGCGCCAGCAGTGAGTCGAGACTAGCGGGAGGAAATGAGCAGTTCTTC	CASSESRLAGGNEQFF
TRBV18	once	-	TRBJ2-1	TGTGCCAGCTCAGCCCGGGAGTCTAGTGAGGATGAGCAGTTCTTC	CASSARESSEDEQFF
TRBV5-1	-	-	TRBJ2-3	TGCGCCAGCAGCACAGGGACCGCAGATACGCAGTATTTT	CASSTGTADTQYF
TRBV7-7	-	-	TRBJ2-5	TGTGCTAGCAGCTTAGCGACGGGAGGGGGCGAGACCCAGTACTTC	CASSLATGGGETQYF
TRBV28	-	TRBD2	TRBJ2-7	TGTGCCAGCAGTTTGGTCAGTAGCGGGAGGTACGAGCAGTACTTC	CASSLVSSGRYEQYF
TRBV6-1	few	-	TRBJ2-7	TGTGCCAGCAGTGAAGGGCCCCGCTACGAGCAGTACTTC	CASSEGPRYEQYF
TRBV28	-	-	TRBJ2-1	TGTGCCAGCAGTTTGGGGGACACCTTCGACAATGAGCAGTTCTTC	CASSLGDTFDNEQFF
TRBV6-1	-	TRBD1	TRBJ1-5	TGTGCCATCACAACAGGGGGGAATCAGCCCCAGCATTTT	CAITTGGNQPQHF
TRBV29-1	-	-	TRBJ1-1	TGCAGCGTTGGCTCGAGAAACGAAGCTTTCTTT	CSVGSRNEAFF